The present T cell receptor (beta chain) was sequenced within a study of cytomegalovirus exposure and HLA in healthy donors. Remarks on this clone: Antigen specificity is unknown.

The method was immunoSEQ multiplex PCR; TCRdb's version includes in-frame clones alone and lacks a portion of them. The sample contains some 170,000 clones, approximately 89% of which appear only once. The study's findings and limits: Cytomegalovirus-associated status was assigned to about 150 TCR beta chains. The majority of TCR sequences were rare, yet some public TCRs appeared in many donors.

Between the trimmed V and J ends, which lost 10 bases and 2 bases, there was a span of 18 bases. CDR1 and CDR2 from the germline V gene are SNHLY and FYNNEI. This CDR3 region has 14 residues. This TCR was sampled from a man younger than 35 in good health and CMV-seropositive. Sequenced sample: PBMCs. The gene calls are TRBV2 and TRBJ2-7, with D possibly TRBD2 on 7 matching bases. The CDR3 bases are TGTGCCACCCTCCCGGCGGGGGCTCCCTACGAGCAGTACTTC. This sequence encodes CATLPAGAPYEQYF.